Listed below are T cell receptor beta chains from one sample, sequenced in a study of shared clonotypes between healthy human individuals. Clones were sequenced by immunoSEQ multiplex PCR, and TCRdb holds only the in-frame ones, with some missing. Counted here are approximately 100,000 clones, 68% occurring once; the ten biggest clones make up roughly a quarter. Sequencing input: memory CD8+ T cells sorted from blood. Source of these receptors: a woman aged 25 to 39 in good health. Each CDR3 is given with its conserved first and last residue. Fields, in order: CDR3 DNA, CDR3 protein, V gene, D gene, clone size, J gene. A D gene is named only where the DNA matches it firmly. The size field is filled for only some rows; it gives once, few, many or a size class.

TGCAGCGTTGCTGGCACCAGGCCTTCCTACGAGCAGTACTTC CSVAGTRPSYEQYF TRBV29-1 - few TRBJ2-7
TGTGCCAGCAGTGACCTATACAGGGCCAACCTTAATGAGCAGTTCTTC CASSDLYRANLNEQFF TRBV2 - - TRBJ2-1
TGTGCCAGCAGATCACTAGAGTCGGAGCTGTTTTTT CASRSLESELFF TRBV7-9 - - TRBJ2-2
TGTGCCAGCAGAGCGGACAGGGCGGGCACCGGGGAGCTGTTTTTT CASRADRAGTGELFF TRBV2 TRBD1 - TRBJ2-2
TGCGCCAGCAGCCAAGATGTCGTAGGGGGCCCGAACACTGAAGCTTTCTTT CASSQDVVGGPNTEAFF TRBV4-1 TRBD1 - TRBJ1-1
TGTGCCAGCAGTGAAAAAACAGGGGTGCGGAACACTGAAGCTTTCTTT CASSEKTGVRNTEAFF TRBV25-1 TRBD1 - TRBJ1-1
TGTGCCAGCAGCTCGACTAGCGGCTACGAGCAGTACTTC CASSSTSGYEQYF TRBV13 TRBD2 few TRBJ2-7
TGTGCCGGGCCACCCAGAGAAGCTTTCTTT CAGPPREAFF TRBV2 - - TRBJ1-1
TGTGCCAGCAGCTACAACCTCGGACAGGGGTCGGTTCAGGGGGTTGGGCCCCAGCATTTT CASSYNLGQGSVQGVGPQHF TRBV28 TRBD1 once TRBJ1-5
TGCGCCAGCACCCCTATCTCCGGGGAGCTGTTTTTT CASTPISGELFF TRBV4-1 - - TRBJ2-2
TGTGCCAGCAGCTCCTACAGGGGGCGGGAGACCCAGTACTTC CASSSYRGRETQYF TRBV7-9 TRBD1 - TRBJ2-5
TGTGCCAGCAGTGAAGGGCCAGCGGGGGCCTACGAGCAGTACTTC CASSEGPAGAYEQYF TRBV6-1 TRBD2 - TRBJ2-7
TGTGCCAGCAGCTCCCCCGGCCGATCTGACGCCAACGTCCTGACTTTC CASSSPGRSDANVLTF TRBV5-6 - - TRBJ2-6
TGTGCCAGCAGACAAGGGGGCTCTGGGGCCAACGTCCTGACTTTC CASRQGGSGANVLTF TRBV6-1 - few TRBJ2-6
TGTGCCAGCAGGGCAGGTAGTGGAGGCTACACCTTC CASRAGSGGYTF TRBV28 - - TRBJ1-2
TGTGCCAGCAGCTTAGTGCTAGCTGGGGAGACCCAGTACTTC CASSLVLAGETQYF TRBV7-9 - - TRBJ2-5
TGTGCCAGCAGTCCCTTCCCCGGGATTCACACTGAAGCTTTCTTT CASSPFPGIHTEAFF TRBV27 - - TRBJ1-1